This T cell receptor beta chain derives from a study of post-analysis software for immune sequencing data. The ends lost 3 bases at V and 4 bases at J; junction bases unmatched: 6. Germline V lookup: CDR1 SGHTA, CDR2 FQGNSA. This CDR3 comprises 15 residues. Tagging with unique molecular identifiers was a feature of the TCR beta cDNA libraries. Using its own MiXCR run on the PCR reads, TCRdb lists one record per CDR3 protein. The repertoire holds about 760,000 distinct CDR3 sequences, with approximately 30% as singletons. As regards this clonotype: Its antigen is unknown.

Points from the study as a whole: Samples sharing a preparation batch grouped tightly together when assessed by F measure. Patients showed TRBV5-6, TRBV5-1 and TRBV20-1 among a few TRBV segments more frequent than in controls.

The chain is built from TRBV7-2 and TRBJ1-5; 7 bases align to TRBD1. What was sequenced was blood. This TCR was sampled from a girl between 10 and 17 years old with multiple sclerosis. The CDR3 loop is CASSFGQVQNQPQHF. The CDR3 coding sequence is TGTGCCAGCAGCTTCGGACAGGTTCAGAATCAGCCCCAGCATTTT.